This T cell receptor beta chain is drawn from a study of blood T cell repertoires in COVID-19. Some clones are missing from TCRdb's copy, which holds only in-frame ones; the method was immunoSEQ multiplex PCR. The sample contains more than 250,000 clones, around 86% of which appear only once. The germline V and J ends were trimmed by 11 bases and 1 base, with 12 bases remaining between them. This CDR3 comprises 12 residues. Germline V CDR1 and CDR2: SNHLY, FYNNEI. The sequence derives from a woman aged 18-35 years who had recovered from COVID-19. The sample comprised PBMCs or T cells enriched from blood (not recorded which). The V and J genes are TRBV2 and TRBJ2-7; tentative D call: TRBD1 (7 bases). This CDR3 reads CARGTESYEQYF. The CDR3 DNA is TGTGCCCGGGGGACAGAATCCTACGAGCAGTACTTC.